This T cell receptor (beta chain) was obtained from a study of CD8+ T cells in alopecia areata. For the study at large: The tofacitinib course ran for 6 to 18 months and was followed by 6 months off drug.

V was trimmed by 1 base and J by 2 bases, leaving 9 bases between them. Germline lookup yields CDR1 LGHNA and CDR2 YNFKEQ. The CDR3 sequence is 15 residues long. The treatment was: oral pan-JAK inhibitor, 5-10 mg twice daily. This clone was detected once. RNA extraction was followed by reverse transcription into cDNA, which acted as the sequencing template. The method was immunoSEQ multiplex PCR; TCRdb's version includes in-frame clones alone and lacks a portion of them. The table has a few hundred thousand clones, 50% to 75% seen once; the top ten hold 0.8% to 1%. V and J are TRBV4-2 and TRBJ1-5; weak D call: TRBD1 (6 bases). The clonotype originates from a human donor with alopecia areata. The sample here was CD4+ T cells sorted from blood, taken at roughly week 53, from a patient treated with tofacitinib. The CDR3 region is CASSQGGAGNQPQHF. Written as DNA, the CDR3 is TGTGCCAGCAGCCAAGGGGGGGCCGGCAATCAGCCCCAGCATTTT.